The 15 T cell receptor beta chains below all came from one sample that was sequenced in a study of blood T cell repertoires in COVID-19. Profiling relied on immunoSEQ multiplex PCR, and the TCRdb table lists in-frame clones only, not all of them. This table has 150,000 to 200,000 clones, around 83% appearing once. The sequencing input was peripheral blood. The receptor set was obtained from a human donor in a cohort sampled during active COVID-19.

This clone showed up just once. The V gene is TRBV3-1 (or the pseudogene TRBV3-2), the J gene TRBJ2-2; 9 nucleotides align to TRBD1. In germline, CDR1 is LGHDT, CDR2 YNNKEL (reference sequence). The length of the CDR3 is 16 residues. Germline trimming cut 11 bases from V and 4 bases from J; bases unmatched to any gene: 14. The CDR3 protein is CASRGRDRAVTGELFF. CDR3 nucleotide sequence: TGTGCCTCCCGGGGCAGGGACAGGGCCGTCACCGGGGAGCTGTTTTTT.

In regard to this clone: The same CDR3 can be traced to other DNA sequences in this sample. This rearrangement joins TRBV10-1 to TRBJ2-7; D might be TRBD2 (6 bases). This CDR3 spans 12 amino acids. The V gene lost 3 bases and the J gene lost 3 bases, with 6 bases spanning the gap. Germline V gene lookup returns CDR1 WNHNN and CDR2 SYGVQD (reference sequence). The DNA for the CDR3 is TGCGCCAGCAGTGACGGGGGCTACGAGCAGTACTTC. This encodes CASSDGGYEQYF.

V is TRBV21-1 and J is TRBJ1-5; the table calls TRBD1, which could not be checked here. TRBV21-1 is termed a pseudogene. The CDR3 is made up of 14 amino acids. The CDR3 protein is CASSKAGGNQPQHF. The DNA of the CDR3 is TGTGCCAGCAGCAAGGCAGGGGGCAATCAGCCCCAGCATTTT.

The chain carries TRBV12-3 or TRBV12-4 and TRBJ2-1; D is unclear. The CDR3 loop spans 11 amino acids. V lost 4 bases and J lost 7, with 5 bases in between. The CDR3, as DNA: TGTGCCAGCAGTTCCCCAAATGAGCAGTTCTTC. Translation gives CASSSPNEQFF.

This clone was counted between two and nine times. The chain carries TRBV28 and TRBJ1-5; D is possibly TRBD1 (5 bases). This CDR3 has 16 residues. Looked up from germline, CDR1 is MDHEN and CDR2 is SYDVKM. Trimming removed 3 bases at V and 0 bases at J, with 12 bases between. CDR3 in DNA: TGTGCCAGCAGTTTGGGCAGGGTAAATAGCAATCAGCCCCAGCATTTT. Protein sequence: CASSLGRVNSNQPQHF.

This chain connects TRBV24-1 to TRBJ2-2, with 13 nucleotides matching TRBD2. The CDR3 loop spans 19 amino acids. The germline V gene has CDR1 KGHDR and CDR2 SFDVKD. Germline trimming cut 7 bases from V and 3 bases from J; bases unmatched to any gene: 13. Here the CDR3 reads CATSPQGFGLAGDTGELFF. In DNA form, the CDR3 reads TGTGCCACCAGCCCACAGGGGTTCGGACTAGCGGGAGACACCGGGGAGCTGTTTTTT.

This chain links TRBV27 with TRBJ1-5, with D possibly TRBD1 on 6 matching bases. This CDR3 is built from 15 residues. Trimming left V 2 bases short and J 4 bases short, with 12 bases between. Germline CDR1 MNHEY, CDR2 SMNVEV (reference sequence). The CDR3 DNA follows: TGTGCCAGCAGTTTAACGACAGGTTGGAATCAGCCCCAGCATTTT. Protein sequence: CASSLTTGWNQPQHF.

V is TRBV7-8 and J is TRBJ1-5; TRBD1 matches at 8 bases. Germline CDR1 reads SGHVS; CDR2 reads FQNEAQ. V shed 3 bases and J 9 bases; nucleotides not matched to a gene: 10. The CDR3 runs to 15 residues. The CDR3: CASSFHRGYRGPQHF. The CDR3 bases are TGTGCCAGCAGCTTCCACAGGGGGTATCGGGGGCCCCAGCATTTT. Looking up the rest from reference TRBV7-8 and TRBJ1-5 gives the full variable domain: GAGVSQSPRYKVAKRGQDVALRCDPISGHVSLFWYQQALGQGPEFLTYFQNEAQLDKSGLPSDRFFAERPEGSVSTLKIQRTQQEDSAVYLCASSFHRGYRGPQHFGDGTRLSIL.

In regard to this clone: Other DNA sequences in this sample translate to the same CDR3. The chain combines TRBV29-1 with TRBJ2-7; tentative D call: TRBD1 (6 bases). Germline V CDR1 and CDR2: SQVTM, ANQGSEA. The CDR3 runs to 12 residues. V lost 6 bases to trimming and J lost 2 bases, with 11 bases between them. CDR3 coding DNA: TGCAGCGTCGAAAGGGGGACCTACGAGCAGTACTTC. The encoded protein is CSVERGTYEQYF.

CDR3 sequence reads: CASSEDRDYGYTF. CDR3 nucleotide sequence: TGTGCCAGCAGTGAGGACAGGGACTATGGCTACACCTTC. This chain joins TRBV6-4 and TRBJ1-2; 8 nucleotides agree with TRBD1. The V segment lost 3 bases and the J segment 3 bases; nucleotides outside the gene matches: 0. This CDR3 has 13 residues. The germline V gene encodes CDR1 MRHNA and CDR2 SNTAGT.

This clone was detected only a few times. The rearrangement uses TRBV7-2 and TRBJ1-6; D not certain. Between the trimmed V and J ends, which lost 6 bases and 1 base, there was a span of 10 bases. The germline gives CDR1 SGHTA, CDR2 FQGNSA. This CDR3 contains 15 residues. CDR3 sequence reads: CASSPRVSYNSPLHF. The DNA of the CDR3 is TGTGCCAGCAGTCCCCGGGTTTCCTATAATTCACCCCTCCACTTT.

The rearrangement links TRBV3-1 (or the pseudogene TRBV3-2) to TRBJ2-7; 10 bases fit TRBD1. V shed 6 bases, J shed 5 bases, and the junction held 13 bases outside the gene matches. Germline V gives CDR1 LGHDT, CDR2 YNNKEL (reference sequence). The CDR3 is 16 residues long. The CDR3 nucleotides read TGTGCCAGCAGTCCGAGTAAGGGACAGGGGTGGCACGAGCAGTACTTC. Encoded protein: CASSPSKGQGWHEQYF.

CDR3 region: CATSDYRDRGRGTEAFF. The CDR3, as DNA: TGTGCCACCAGTGACTACCGGGACAGGGGGCGAGGCACTGAAGCTTTCTTT. This chain connects TRBV24-1 to TRBJ1-1, with 12 nucleotides matching TRBD1. Germline V gives CDR1 KGHDR, CDR2 SFDVKD. CDR3 size: 17 residues. Trimming removed 4 bases from V and 4 bases from J; junction bases left unmatched: 9.

V gene TRBV5-5 combines with J gene TRBJ2-5; a weak D match, TRBD1 (6 bases). The ends were cut back, 0 bases at V and 2 bases at J, with 8 bases in the middle. The CDR3 spans 14 residues. Per the germline V gene, CDR1 is SGHKS and CDR2 is YYEKEE (reference sequence). The CDR3 DNA follows: TGTGCCAGCAGCTTGGGGACAGCTCAAGAGACCCAGTACTTC. Translation: CASSLGTAQETQYF.

V usage is TRBV9 and J usage is TRBJ2-6; D ambiguous. Trimming left V 4 bases short and J 0 bases short, with 8 bases between. In germline, CDR1 is SGDLS, CDR2 YYNGEE. This CDR3 is 15 amino acids long. CDR3 sequence (DNA): TGTGCCAGCAGCCCCTTTTCCTCTGGGGCCAACGTCCTGACTTTC. As protein: CASSPFSSGANVLTF.